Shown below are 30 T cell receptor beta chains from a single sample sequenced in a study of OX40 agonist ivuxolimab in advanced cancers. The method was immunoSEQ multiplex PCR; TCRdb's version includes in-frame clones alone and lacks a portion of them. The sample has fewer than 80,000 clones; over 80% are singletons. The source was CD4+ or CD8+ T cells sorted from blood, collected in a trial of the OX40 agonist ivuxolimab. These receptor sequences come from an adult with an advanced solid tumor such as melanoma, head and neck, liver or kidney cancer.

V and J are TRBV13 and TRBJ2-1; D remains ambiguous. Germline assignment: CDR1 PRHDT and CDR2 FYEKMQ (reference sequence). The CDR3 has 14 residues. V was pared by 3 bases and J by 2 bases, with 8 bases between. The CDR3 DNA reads TGTGCCAGCAGCTTTGGCGGAACCTACAATGAGCAGTTCTTC. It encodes CASSFGGTYNEQFF.

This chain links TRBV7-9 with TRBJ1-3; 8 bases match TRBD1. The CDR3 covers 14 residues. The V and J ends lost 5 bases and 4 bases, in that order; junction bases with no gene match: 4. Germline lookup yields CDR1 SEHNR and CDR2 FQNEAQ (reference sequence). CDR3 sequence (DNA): TGTGCCAGCAGCGGCCGGGACAGGGGAAACACCATATATTTT. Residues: CASSGRDRGNTIYF.

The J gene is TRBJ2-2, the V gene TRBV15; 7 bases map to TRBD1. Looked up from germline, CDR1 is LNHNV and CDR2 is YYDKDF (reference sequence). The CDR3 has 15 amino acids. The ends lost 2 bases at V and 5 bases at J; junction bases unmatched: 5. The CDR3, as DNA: TGTGCCACCAGCAGATCGATGACAGGGACCGGGGAGCTGTTTTTT. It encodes CATSRSMTGTGELFF.

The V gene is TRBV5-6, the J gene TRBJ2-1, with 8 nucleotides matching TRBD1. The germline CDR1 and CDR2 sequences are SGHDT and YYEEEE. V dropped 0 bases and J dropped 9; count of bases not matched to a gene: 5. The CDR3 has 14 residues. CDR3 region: CASSLETGVGEQFF. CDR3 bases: TGTGCCAGCAGCTTGGAGACAGGGGTTGGTGAGCAGTTCTTC. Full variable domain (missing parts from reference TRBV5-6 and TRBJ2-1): DAGVTQSPTHLIKTRGQQVTLRCSPKSGHDTVSWYQQALGQGPQFIFQYYEEEERQRGNFPDRFSGHQFPNYSSELNVNALLLGDSALYLCASSLETGVGEQFFGPGTRLTVL.

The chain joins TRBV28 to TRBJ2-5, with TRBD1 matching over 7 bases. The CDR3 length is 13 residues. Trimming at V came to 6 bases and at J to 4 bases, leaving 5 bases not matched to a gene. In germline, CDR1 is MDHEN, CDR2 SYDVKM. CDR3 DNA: TGTGCCAGCAGAAGGACAGGCTCAGAGACCCAGTACTTC. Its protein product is CASRRTGSETQYF.

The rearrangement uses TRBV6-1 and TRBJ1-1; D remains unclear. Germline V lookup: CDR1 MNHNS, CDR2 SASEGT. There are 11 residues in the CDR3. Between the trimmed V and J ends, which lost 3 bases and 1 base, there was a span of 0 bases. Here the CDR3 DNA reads TGTGCCAGCAGTGAGAACACTGAAGCTTTCTTT. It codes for CASSENTEAFF.

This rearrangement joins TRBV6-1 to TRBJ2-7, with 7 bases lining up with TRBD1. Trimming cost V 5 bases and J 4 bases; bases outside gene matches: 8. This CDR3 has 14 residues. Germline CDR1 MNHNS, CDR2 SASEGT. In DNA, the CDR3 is TGTGCCAGCAGTAACCGGGACAGCCCGTACGAGCAGTACTTC. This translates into CASSNRDSPYEQYF.

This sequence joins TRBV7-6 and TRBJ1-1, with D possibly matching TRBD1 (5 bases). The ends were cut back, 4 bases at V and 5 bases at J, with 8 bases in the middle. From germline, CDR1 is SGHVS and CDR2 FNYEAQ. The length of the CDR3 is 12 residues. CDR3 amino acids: CASSSGGTEAFF. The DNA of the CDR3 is TGTGCCAGCAGCTCGGGGGGTACTGAAGCTTTCTTT.

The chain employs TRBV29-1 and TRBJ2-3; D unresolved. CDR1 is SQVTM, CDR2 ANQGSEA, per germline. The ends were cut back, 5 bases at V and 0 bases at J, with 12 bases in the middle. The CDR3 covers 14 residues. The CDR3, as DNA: TGCAGCGTTAAGGCGGCGGCTAGCACAGATACGCAGTATTTT. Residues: CSVKAAASTDTQYF.

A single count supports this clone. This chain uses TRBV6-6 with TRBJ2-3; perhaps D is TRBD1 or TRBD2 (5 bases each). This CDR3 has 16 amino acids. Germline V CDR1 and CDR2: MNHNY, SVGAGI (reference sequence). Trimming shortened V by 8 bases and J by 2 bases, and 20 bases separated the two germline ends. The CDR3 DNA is TGTGCCAGCCGCCCAAAAGGGACCGCCTTCACAGATACGCAGTATTTT. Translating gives CASRPKGTAFTDTQYF.

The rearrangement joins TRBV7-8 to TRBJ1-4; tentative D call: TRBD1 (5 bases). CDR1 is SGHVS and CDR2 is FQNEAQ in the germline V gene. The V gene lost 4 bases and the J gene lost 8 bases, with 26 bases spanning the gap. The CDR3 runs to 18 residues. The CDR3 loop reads CASSSTTKTAVVIEKLFF. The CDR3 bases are TGTGCCAGCAGCTCCACGACGAAGACAGCCGTCGTTATCGAAAAACTGTTTTTT.

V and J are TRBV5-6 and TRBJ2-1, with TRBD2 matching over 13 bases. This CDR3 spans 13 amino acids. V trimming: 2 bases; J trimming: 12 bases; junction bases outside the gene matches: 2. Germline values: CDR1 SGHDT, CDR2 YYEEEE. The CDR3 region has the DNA TGTGCCAGCAGCTTAGGGACTAGCGGGATGCAGTTCTTC. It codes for CASSLGTSGMQFF.

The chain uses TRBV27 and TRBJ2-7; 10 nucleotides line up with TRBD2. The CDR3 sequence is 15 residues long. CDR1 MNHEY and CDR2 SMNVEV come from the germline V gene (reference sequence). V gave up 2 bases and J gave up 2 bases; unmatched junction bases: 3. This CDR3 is CASSLGSGRAYEQYF. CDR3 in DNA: TGTGCCAGCAGTTTAGGCAGCGGGAGGGCCTACGAGCAGTACTTC.

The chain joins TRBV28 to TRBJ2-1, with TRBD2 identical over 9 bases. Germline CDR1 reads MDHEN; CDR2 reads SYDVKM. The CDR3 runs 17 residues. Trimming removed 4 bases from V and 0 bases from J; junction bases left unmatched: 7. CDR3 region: CASSSSLAGSSYNEQFF. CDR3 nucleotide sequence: TGTGCCAGCAGTTCGTCCCTAGCGGGAAGCTCCTACAATGAGCAGTTCTTC.

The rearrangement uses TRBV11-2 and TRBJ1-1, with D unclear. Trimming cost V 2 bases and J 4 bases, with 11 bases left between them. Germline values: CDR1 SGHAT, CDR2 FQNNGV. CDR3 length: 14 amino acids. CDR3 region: CASSLSGYGTEAFF. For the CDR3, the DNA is TGTGCCAGCAGCTTATCCGGGTATGGCACTGAAGCTTTCTTT.

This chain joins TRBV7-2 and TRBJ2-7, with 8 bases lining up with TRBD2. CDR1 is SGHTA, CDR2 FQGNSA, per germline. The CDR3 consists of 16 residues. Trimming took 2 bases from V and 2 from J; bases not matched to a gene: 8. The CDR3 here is CASSLRPVAGTYEQYF. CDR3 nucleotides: TGTGCCAGCAGCTTAAGGCCCGTAGCGGGAACCTACGAGCAGTACTTC.

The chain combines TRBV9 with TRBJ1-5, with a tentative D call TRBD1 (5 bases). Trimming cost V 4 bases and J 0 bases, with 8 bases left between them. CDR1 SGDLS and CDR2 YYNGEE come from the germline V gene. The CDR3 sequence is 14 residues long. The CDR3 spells CASSPGPSNQPQHF. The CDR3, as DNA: TGTGCCAGCAGCCCAGGGCCTAGCAATCAGCCCCAGCATTTT.

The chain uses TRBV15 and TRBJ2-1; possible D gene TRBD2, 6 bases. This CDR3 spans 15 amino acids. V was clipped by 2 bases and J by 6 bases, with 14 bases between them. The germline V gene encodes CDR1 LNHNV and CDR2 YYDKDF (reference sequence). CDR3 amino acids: CATSRSPGSGNEQFF. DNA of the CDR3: TGTGCCACCAGCAGATCACCCGGGAGCGGCAATGAGCAGTTCTTC.

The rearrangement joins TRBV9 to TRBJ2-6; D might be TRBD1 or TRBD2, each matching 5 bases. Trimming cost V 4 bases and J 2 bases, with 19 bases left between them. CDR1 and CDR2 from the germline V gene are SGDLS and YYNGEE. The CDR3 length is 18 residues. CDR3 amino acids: CASSLGTSIGPGANVLTF. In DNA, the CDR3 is TGTGCCAGCAGCTTGGGGACGTCGATCGGGCCTGGGGCCAACGTCCTGACTTTC.

The CDR3 reads CASSQDLAGYNEQFF. Here the CDR3 DNA reads TGCGCCAGCAGCCAAGACCTAGCGGGGTACAATGAGCAGTTCTTC. The chain carries TRBV4-1 and TRBJ2-1; 9 bases align to TRBD2. CDR1 is MGHRA and CDR2 is YSYEKL in the germline V gene. There are 15 residues in the CDR3. Unmatched junction bases numbered 1, after V lost 0 bases and J lost 4 bases.

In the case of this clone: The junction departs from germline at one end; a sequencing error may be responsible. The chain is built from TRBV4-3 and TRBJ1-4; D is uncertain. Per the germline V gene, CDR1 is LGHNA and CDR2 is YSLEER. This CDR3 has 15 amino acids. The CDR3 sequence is CASSEDGDSDEKLFF. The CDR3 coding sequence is TGCGCCAGCAGCGAAGACGGCGATTCCGATGAAAAACTGTTTTTT.

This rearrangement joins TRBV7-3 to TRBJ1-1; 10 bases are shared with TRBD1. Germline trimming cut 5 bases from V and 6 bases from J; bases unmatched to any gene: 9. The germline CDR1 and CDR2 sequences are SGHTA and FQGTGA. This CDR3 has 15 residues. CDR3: CASSAPGTGAAEAFF. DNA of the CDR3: TGTGCCAGCAGCGCTCCCGGGACAGGGGCCGCTGAAGCTTTCTTT.

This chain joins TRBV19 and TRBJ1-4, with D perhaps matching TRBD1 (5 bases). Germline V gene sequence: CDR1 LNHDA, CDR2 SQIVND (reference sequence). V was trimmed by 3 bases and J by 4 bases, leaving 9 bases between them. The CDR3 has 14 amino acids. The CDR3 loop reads CASSMWGRNEKLFF. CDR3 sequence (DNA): TGTGCCAGTAGTATGTGGGGACGTAATGAAAAACTGTTTTTT.

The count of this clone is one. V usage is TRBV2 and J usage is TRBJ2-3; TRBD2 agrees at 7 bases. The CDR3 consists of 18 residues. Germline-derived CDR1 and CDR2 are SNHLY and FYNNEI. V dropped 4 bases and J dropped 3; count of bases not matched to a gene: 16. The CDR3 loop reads CASSVIPLPAGETDTQYF. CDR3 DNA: TGTGCCAGCAGTGTGATCCCACTTCCGGCGGGAGAAACAGATACGCAGTATTTT.

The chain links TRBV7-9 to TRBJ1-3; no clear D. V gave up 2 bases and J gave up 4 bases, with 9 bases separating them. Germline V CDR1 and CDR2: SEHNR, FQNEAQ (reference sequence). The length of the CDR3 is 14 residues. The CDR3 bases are TGTGCCAGCAGCTTAATCGTTGGGGGAAACACCATATATTTT. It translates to CASSLIVGGNTIYF.

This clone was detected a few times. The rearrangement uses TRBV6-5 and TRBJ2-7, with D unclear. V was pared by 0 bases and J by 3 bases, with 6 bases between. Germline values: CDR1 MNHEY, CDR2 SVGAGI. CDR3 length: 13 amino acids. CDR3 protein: CASSYSGSYEQYF. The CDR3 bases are TGTGCCAGCAGTTACTCTGGCAGCTACGAGCAGTACTTC.

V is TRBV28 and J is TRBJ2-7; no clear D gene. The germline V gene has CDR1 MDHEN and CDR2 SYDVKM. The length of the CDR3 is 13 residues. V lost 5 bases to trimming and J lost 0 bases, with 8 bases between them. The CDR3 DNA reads TGTGCCAGCAGTGACCCGAGCTCCTACGAGCAGTACTTC. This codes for CASSDPSSYEQYF.

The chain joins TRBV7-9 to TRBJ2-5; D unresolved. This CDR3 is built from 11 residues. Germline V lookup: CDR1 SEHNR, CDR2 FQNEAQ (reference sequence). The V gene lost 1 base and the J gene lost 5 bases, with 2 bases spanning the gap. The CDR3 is CASSLVETQYF. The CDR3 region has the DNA TGTGCCAGCAGCTTAGTGGAGACCCAGTACTTC.

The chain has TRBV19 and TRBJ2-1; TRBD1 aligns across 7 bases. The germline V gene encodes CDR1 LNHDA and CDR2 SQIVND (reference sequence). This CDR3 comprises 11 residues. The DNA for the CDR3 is TGTGCAGGGGGCGATTACAATGAGCAGTTCTTC. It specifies CAGGDYNEQFF.

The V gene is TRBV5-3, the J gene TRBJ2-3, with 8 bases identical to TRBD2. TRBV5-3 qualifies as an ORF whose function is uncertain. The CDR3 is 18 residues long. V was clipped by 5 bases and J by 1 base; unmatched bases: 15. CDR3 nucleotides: TGTGCCAGAAGACAGACAAGCAATCGGGAGGGATGCACAGATACGCAGTATTTT. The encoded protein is CARRQTSNREGCTDTQYF.